This T cell receptor (beta chain) was sequenced in a study of T-cell reconstitution after alpha-beta-depleted transplantation in children. Unique molecular identifiers were incorporated during preparation of the TCRbeta library. Each CDR3 protein is one row after TCRdb ran MiXCR on the PCR reads. This sample yields approximately 110,000 distinct CDR3 sequences, of which 20% to 25% are seen a single time; over 9.5% belongs to the top ten. Germline lookup yields CDR1 SQVTM and CDR2 ANQGSEA. The CDR3 consists of 12 residues. Trimming pared 7 bases from V and 4 bases from J, leaving 13 bases between. Broader study findings: When one year had passed after transplant, most T-cell counts and diversity came from newly produced T cells. Approximately two months post-transplant, alpha-beta T cells reportedly originated from several hundred expanded graft clones. Certain patients had high TCRbeta diversity at day 60, and it came from recipient T cells and thymic progenitors that survived.

A remark on this clonotype: The target antigen is unknown.

Specimen: PBMCs, mostly from graft donor cells, collected 180 days after TCRalphabeta/CD19-depleted stem cell transplant. The source is a male patient aged 2-15 years who had a stem cell transplant for chronic granulomatous disease, so the T cells may come from the graft donor. The chain is built from TRBV29-1 and TRBJ1-2, with no clear D. The CDR3 sequence: CSGNFCPYGYTF. In DNA form, the CDR3 reads TGCAGCGGAAACTTCTGCCCCTATGGCTACACCTTC. Filled out from reference TRBV29-1 and TRBJ1-2, the complete variable domain reads SAVISQKPSRDICQRGTSLTIQCQVDSQVTMMFWYRQQPGQSLTLIATANQGSEATYESGFVIDKFPISRPNLTFSTLTVSNMSPEDSSIYLCSGNFCPYGYTFGSGTRLTVV.